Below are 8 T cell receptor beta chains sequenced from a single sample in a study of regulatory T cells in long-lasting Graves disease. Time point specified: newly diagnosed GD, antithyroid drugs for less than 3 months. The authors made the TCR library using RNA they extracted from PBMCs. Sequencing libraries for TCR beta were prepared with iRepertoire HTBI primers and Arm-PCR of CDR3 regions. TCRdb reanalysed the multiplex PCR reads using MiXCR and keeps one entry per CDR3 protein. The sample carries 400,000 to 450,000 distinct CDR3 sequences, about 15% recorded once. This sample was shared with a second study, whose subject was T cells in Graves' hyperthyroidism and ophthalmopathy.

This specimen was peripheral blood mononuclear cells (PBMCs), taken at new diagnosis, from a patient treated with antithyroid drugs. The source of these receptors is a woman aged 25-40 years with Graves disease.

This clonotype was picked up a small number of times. DNA for the CDR3: TGTGCCAGCAGCCCCACGTCCCATGGCTACACCTTC. It codes for CASSPTSHGYTF. The chain uses TRBV3-1 and TRBJ1-2; D call uncertain. The CDR3 spans 12 residues. V dropped 4 bases and J dropped 6 bases, with 9 bases sitting between them. Germline values: CDR1 LGHDT, CDR2 YNNKEL (reference sequence).

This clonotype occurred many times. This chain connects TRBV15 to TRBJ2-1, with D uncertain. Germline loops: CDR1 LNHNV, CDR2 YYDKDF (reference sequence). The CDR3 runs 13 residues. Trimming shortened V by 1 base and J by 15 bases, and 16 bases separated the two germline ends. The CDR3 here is CATSRVFRPLGFF. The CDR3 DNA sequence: TGTGCCACCAGCAGAGTGTTTAGGCCCCTGGGGTTCTTC. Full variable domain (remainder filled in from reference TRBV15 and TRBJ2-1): DAMVIQNPRYQVTQFGKPVTLSCSQTLNHNVMYWYQQKSSQAPKLLFHYYDKDFNNEADTPDNFQSRRPNTSFCFLDIRSPGLGDTAMYLCATSRVFRPLGFFGPGTRLTVL.

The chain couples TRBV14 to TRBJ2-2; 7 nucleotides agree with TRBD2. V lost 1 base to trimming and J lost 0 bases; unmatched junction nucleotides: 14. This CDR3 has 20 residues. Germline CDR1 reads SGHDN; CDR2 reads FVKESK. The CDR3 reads CASSQGPPGRSGSNTGELFF. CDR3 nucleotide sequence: TGTGCCAGCAGCCAAGGCCCCCCCGGTCGTAGCGGGTCGAACACCGGGGAGCTGTTTTTT.

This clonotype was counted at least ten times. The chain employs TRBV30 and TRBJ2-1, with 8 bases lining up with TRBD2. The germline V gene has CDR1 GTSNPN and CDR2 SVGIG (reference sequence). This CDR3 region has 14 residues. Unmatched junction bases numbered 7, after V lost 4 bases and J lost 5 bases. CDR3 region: CAWKIGLANNEQFF. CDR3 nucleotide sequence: TGTGCCTGGAAGATCGGACTAGCTAACAATGAGCAGTTCTTC.

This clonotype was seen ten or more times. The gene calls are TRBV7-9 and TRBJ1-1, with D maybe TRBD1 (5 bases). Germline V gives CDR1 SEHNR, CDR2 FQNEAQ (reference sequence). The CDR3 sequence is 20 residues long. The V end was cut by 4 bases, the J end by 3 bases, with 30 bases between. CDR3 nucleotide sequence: TGTGCCAGCAGCTCCCCATCACCGATGACAGCAGTCTCGTATCACACTGAAGCTTTCTTT. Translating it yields CASSSPSPMTAVSYHTEAFF.

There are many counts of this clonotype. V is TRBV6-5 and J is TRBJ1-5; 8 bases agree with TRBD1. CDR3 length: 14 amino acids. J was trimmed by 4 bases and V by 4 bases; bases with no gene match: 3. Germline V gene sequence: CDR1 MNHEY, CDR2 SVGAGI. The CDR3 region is CASSSWTGNQPQHF. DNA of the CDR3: TGTGCCAGCAGTTCCTGGACAGGGAATCAGCCCCAGCATTTT.

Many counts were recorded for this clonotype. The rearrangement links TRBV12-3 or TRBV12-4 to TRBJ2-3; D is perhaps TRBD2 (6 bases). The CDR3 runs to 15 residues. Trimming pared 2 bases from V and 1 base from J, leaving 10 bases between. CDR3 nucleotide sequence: TGTGCCAGCAGTTTAAGGCGGGGCGGCACAGATACGCAGTATTTT. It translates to CASSLRRGGTDTQYF.

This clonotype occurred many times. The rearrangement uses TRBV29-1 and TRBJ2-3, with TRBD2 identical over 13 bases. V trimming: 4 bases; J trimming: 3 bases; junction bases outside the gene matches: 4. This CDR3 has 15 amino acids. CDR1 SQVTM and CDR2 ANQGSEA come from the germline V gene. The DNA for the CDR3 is TGCAGCGTTGGGGGGACTAGCGGGACTACAGATACGCAGTATTTT. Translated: CSVGGTSGTTDTQYF.